A selection of T cell receptor beta chains follows, all from one sample in a study of T-cell reconstitution after alpha-beta-depleted transplantation in children. TCRdb used MiXCR to reprocess the PCR reads, holding one entry per CDR3 protein. The top ten clones hold roughly 18% of a sample with 130,000 to 150,000 distinct CDR3 sequences, about 8.8% of them seen once. The sequencing here drew on PBMCs, mostly from graft donor cells, taken 180 days after TCRalphabeta/CD19-depleted stem cell transplant. The receptor set was obtained from a female patient aged 2-9 years who had a stem cell transplant for congenital amegakaryocytic thrombocytopenia, so the T cells may come from the graft donor. Both conserved end residues are part of each CDR3. D genes are given only for firm matches. A clone size is listed for some rows: how often the clone was seen (once, few, many), or a class if it is expanded.

CASSRPGGNEQFF,TGTGCCAGCAGCCGCCCCGGAGGGAATGAGCAGTTCTTC,TRBJ2-1,TRBV4-2,-,many
CASSLEPFSFNGEQYF,TGCGCCAGCAGCTTGGAACCTTTCTCCTTTAACGGCGAGCAGTACTTC,TRBJ2-7,TRBV5-1,-,-
CASSLGGPKETQYF,TGTGCCAGCAGCTTAGGGGGCCCGAAGGAGACCCAGTACTTC,TRBJ2-5,TRBV7-2,-,many
CASSAGPDYEQYF,TGTGCCAGCAGTGCCGGGCCTGACTACGAGCAGTACTTC,TRBJ2-7,TRBV6-1,-,many
CASICDSGANVLTF,TGTGCCAGCATCTGCGACTCTGGGGCCAACGTCCTGACTTTC,TRBJ2-6,TRBV27,-,many
CSATQGRGLFQRQAFF,TGCAGTGCTACCCAGGGGCGGGGCCTCTTCCAGAGGCAAGCTTTCTTT,TRBJ1-1,TRBV20-1,-,many
CASSQVTGGMGETQYF,TGTGCCAGCAGCCAAGTTACAGGGGGGATGGGAGAGACCCAGTACTTC,TRBJ2-5,TRBV3-1,TRBD1,many
CASSLLTETQYF,TGTGCCAGCAGTTTATTGACCGAGACCCAGTACTTC,TRBJ2-5,TRBV28,-,-
CASSPTAERTGDGYTF,TGTGCCAGCAGCCCTACTGCGGAGAGAACTGGAGATGGCTACACCTTC,TRBJ1-2,TRBV3-1,-,many
CASSPWQLDTQYF,TGTGCCAGCAGTCCTTGGCAGTTAGATACGCAGTATTTT,TRBJ2-3,TRBV28,-,-
CASSYSRSSGEAFF,TGTGCCAGCAGTTACTCGAGATCGTCCGGGGAAGCTTTCTTT,TRBJ1-1,TRBV6-5,-,many
CASSFINPSPTDHYGYTF,TGTGCCAGCAGTTTCATCAACCCCAGTCCGACAGACCACTATGGCTACACCTTC,TRBJ1-2,TRBV28,-,few
CASSRTGVVGTEAFF,TGTGCCAGCAGCCGTACAGGGGTGGTGGGGACTGAAGCTTTCTTT,TRBJ1-1,TRBV14,TRBD1,many
CASSSTAPPTGTDTRYF,TGCGCCAGCAGCTCCACAGCCCCTCCTACAGGGACAGATACGCGGTATTTT,TRBJ2-3,TRBV4-3,TRBD1,-
CASSKGSLIDDEQFF,TGTGCCAGTAGTAAGGGGAGCCTCATCGATGATGAGCAGTTCTTC,TRBJ2-1,TRBV19,-,-
CSAPGRRTYNEQFF,TGCAGTGCTCCTGGACGGAGGACCTACAATGAGCAGTTCTTC,TRBJ2-1,TRBV20-1,-,many
CSARGASGNSYEQYF,TGCAGTGCTAGAGGGGCTAGCGGGAACTCCTACGAGCAGTACTTC,TRBJ2-7,TRBV20-1,TRBD2,many
CASCFEPGQGSPYYGYTF,TGTGCCAGCTGTTTTGAGCCGGGACAGGGATCCCCCTACTATGGCTACACCTTC,TRBJ1-2,TRBV7-3,TRBD1,-
CSARVGTGPGEQYF,TGCAGTGCTAGAGTGGGGACAGGCCCAGGCGAGCAGTACTTC,TRBJ2-7,TRBV20-1,TRBD1,many
CSAGTGDDEQFF,TGCAGCGCCGGGACAGGGGATGATGAGCAGTTCTTC,TRBJ2-1,TRBV29-1,TRBD1,many
CTSSFEPGQGSPYYGYTF,TGTACCAGCAGTTTTGAGCCGGGACAGGGATCCCCCTACTATGGCTACACCTTC,TRBJ1-2,TRBV12-3/TRBV12-4,TRBD1,-
CASSLFGLAGVGNEQFF,TGTGCCAGCAGTCTCTTCGGTCTAGCGGGAGTGGGAAATGAGCAGTTCTTC,TRBJ2-1,TRBV27,TRBD2,many
CSARGQTSTDTQYF,TGCAGTGCTAGGGGACAGACTAGCACAGATACGCAGTATTTT,TRBJ2-3,TRBV20-1,TRBD1,-
CSARQGSLYGYTF,TGCAGCGCCCGACAGGGTAGTCTGTATGGCTACACCTTC,TRBJ1-2,TRBV29-1,TRBD1,many
CATSRAVDSPLHF,TGTGCCACCAGCAGAGCGGTTGATTCACCCCTCCACTTT,TRBJ1-6,TRBV15,-,many
CASSRRGTGGETQYF,TGTGCCAGCAGCCGAAGGGGGACAGGGGGCGAGACCCAGTACTTC,TRBJ2-5,TRBV14,TRBD1,many
CSVVSTSGNTIYF,TGCAGCGTTGTTTCGACCTCTGGAAACACCATATATTTT,TRBJ1-3,TRBV29-1,-,many
CASSLSGDTEAFF,TGTGCCAGCAGCCTCTCGGGGGACACTGAAGCTTTCTTT,TRBJ1-1,TRBV5-4,-,few
CASSPPQGPTQYF,TGTGCCAGCTCACCACCACAGGGCCCTACGCAGTATTTT,TRBJ2-3,TRBV18,-,many
CSVDPSGSPDTQYF,TGCAGCGTTGACCCTAGCGGGAGTCCAGATACGCAGTATTTT,TRBJ2-3,TRBV29-1,TRBD2,many